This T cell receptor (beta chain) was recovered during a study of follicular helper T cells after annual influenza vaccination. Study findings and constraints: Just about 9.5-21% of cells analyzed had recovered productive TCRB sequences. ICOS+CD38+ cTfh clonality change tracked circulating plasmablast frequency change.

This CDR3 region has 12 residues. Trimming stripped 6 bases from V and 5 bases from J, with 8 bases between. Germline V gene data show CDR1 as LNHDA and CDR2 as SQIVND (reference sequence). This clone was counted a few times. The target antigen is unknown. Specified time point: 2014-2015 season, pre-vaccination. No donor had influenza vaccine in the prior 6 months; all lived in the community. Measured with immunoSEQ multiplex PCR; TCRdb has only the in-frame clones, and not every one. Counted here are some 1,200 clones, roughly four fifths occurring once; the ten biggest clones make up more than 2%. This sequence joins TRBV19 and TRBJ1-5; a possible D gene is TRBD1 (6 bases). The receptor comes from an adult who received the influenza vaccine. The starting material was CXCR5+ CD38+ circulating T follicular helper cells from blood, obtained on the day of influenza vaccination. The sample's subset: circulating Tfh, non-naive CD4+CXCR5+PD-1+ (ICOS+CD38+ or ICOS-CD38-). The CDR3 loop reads CASSTGYQPQHF. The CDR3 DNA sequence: TGTGCCAGTAGCACAGGGTATCAGCCCCAGCATTTT.